This T cell receptor (beta chain) was observed in a study of cytomegalovirus exposure and HLA in healthy donors. In the study overall: Unique TCR beta sequences numbering 117 million came from 150 million to 200 million T cells in an earlier analysis.

Study-level points and caveats: Cytomegalovirus status, reportedly, was diagnosed with high specificity and sensitivity by the classifier. Using a false discovery rate of 0.05, a later analysis showed that 16,000 or so TCR beta sequences were associated with HLA alleles.

About this clone itself: Its antigen is not identified.

Vbeta (60) and Jbeta (13) primers were used in the PCR. This table comes from immunoSEQ multiplex PCR, and its TCRdb copy is limited to in-frame clones, with some not included. This table holds approximately 110,000 clones. The donors were healthy bone marrow donors. The CDR3 length is 12 residues. V gave up 5 bases and J gave up 2 bases, with 5 bases separating them. Looked up from germline, CDR1 is SGHAT and CDR2 is FQNNGV. The sequence came from a man between 40 and 49 years old in good health and CMV-seronegative. The V gene is TRBV11-2, the J gene TRBJ2-3, with D uncertain. Source material: PBMCs. CDR3 region: CASSPTTDTQYF. In DNA form, the CDR3 reads TGTGCCAGCAGCCCTACCACAGATACGCAGTATTTT.